This T cell receptor beta chain is from a study of T cell responses to AZD1222 COVID-19 vaccine. Across the study: Whether given at about 4 or about 12 weeks, second doses were pooled.

The repertoire was sequenced with immunoSEQ multiplex PCR; TCRdb's copy has only in-frame clones and lacks some. The sample consists of 90,000 to 95,000 clones, 65% to 90% of them appearing once. The CDR3 is 15 amino acids. Trimming left V 4 bases short and J 6 bases short, with 19 bases between. Germline CDR1 and CDR2: ENHRY and SYGVKD. General study results and limits: In the spike-specific TCR repertoire, nearly half reportedly target unmutated variant regions. The repertoires were collected only after the peak T cell response.

Of note for this clone: Its target is not known.

This TCR was sampled from an adult in good health. The sequences come from peripheral blood, collected on day 0 of AZD1222 vaccination. The chain is built from TRBV10-3 and TRBJ2-7; perhaps TRBD2 as D (6 bases). The CDR3: CAISGTGRTHFEQYF. The CDR3 DNA sequence: TGTGCCATCAGTGGAACTGGGAGGACCCATTTCGAGCAGTACTTC.